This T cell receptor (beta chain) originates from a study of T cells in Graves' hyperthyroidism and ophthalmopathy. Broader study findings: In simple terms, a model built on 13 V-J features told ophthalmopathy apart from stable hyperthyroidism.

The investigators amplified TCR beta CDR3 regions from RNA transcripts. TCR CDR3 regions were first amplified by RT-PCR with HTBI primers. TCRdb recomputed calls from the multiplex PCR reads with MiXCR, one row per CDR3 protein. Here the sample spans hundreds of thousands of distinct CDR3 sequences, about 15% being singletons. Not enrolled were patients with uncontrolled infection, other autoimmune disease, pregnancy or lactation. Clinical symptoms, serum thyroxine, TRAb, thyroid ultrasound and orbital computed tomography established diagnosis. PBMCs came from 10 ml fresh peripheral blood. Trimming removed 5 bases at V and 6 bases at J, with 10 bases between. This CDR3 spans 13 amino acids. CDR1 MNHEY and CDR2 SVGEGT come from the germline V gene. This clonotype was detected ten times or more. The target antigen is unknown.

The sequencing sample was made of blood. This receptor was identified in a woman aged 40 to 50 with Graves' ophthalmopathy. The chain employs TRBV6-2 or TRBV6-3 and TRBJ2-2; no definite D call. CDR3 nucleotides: TGTGCCAGCAGTACCCTAACTCCCGGGGAGCTGTTTTTT. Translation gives CASSTLTPGELFF.